The entry below gives a single T cell receptor (beta chain) sequence along with its context. Its antigen is not identified. The data derive from a study of radiotherapy plus CTLA-4 blockade in lung cancer. About the research overall: Objective responses occurred in around 20% of patients; approximately 33% had disease control.

This table comes from immunoSEQ multiplex PCR, and its TCRdb copy is limited to in-frame clones, with some not included. The sample carries about 45,000 clones, almost 65% recorded once. The study gave focal radiation plus ipilimumab CTLA-4 blockade to patients with chemo-refractory metastatic non-small-cell lung cancer. Notes on the study in general: Early blood T cell clone changes and increased post-radiation serum interferon-beta were reportedly the strongest response predictors. Among blood TCR repertoires after radiotherapy plus ipilimumab, tumor-derived clones expanded.

Germline lookup yields CDR1 SGHTA and CDR2 FQGTGA. Trimming cost V 2 bases and J 5 bases, with 12 bases left between them. The CDR3 totals 14 residues. The genes are TRBV7-3 and TRBJ1-1, with D maybe TRBD1 (5 bases). The receptor comes from a human donor with non-small cell lung cancer who had a partial response to radiotherapy plus ipilimumab. Sequenced here: peripheral blood, sampled from a patient treated with radiotherapy plus ipilimumab. The CDR3: CASSLLRANTEAFF. The CDR3 region has the DNA TGTGCCAGCAGCTTACTCAGGGCTAATACTGAAGCTTTCTTT.